The T cell receptor beta chain under discussion was sequenced for a study of a mutant IDH1 vaccine in newly diagnosed glioma. Study summary: Investigators started vaccination 4-6 weeks after radiotherapy alone, or with temozolomide cycles. Sex among treated patients split roughly 62% male, about 40% female; mean age was roughly 40 years. Patients were pretreated with radiotherapy, temozolomide, or both, mostly both.

Study results and caveats: Across multiple MHC alleles, around 92% of patients had vaccine-induced responses.

Comment on this clone: The antigen remains undetermined.

Time point: week 23, last vaccination. Alongside topical imiquimod, each dose of vaccine comprised 300 ug of mutant IDH1 20-mer peptide. The protocol was immunoSEQ multiplex PCR, while the TCRdb copy is restricted to in-frame clones and leaves out a portion. The sample contains roughly 29,000 clones, approximately 84% of which appear only once. CDR3 size: 15 residues. V shed 1 base and J 7 bases; nucleotides not matched to a gene: 4. CDR1 is LGHNA, CDR2 YSLEER, per germline. Sequences were derived from PBMCs, sampled from a glioma patient whose treatment included an IDH1 peptide vaccine. The chain carries TRBV4-3 and TRBJ2-1; the match to TRBD1 covers 10 bases. The TCR originated in a young woman with glioma. CDR3 protein: CASSQGGQGMNEQFF. The CDR3 DNA sequence: TGCGCCAGCAGCCAAGGGGGACAGGGGATGAATGAGCAGTTCTTC.